The entry below gives a single TCR beta chain sequence along with its context. No antigen is known for it. One end of the junction varies from germline; a read error may be responsible. Described time point: persistent/refractory GD, antithyroid drugs over 5 years with positive TRAb. Researchers made the TCR library from RNA that was extracted from PBMCs. Those enrolled as patients came out of an endocrinology department in Xi'an, China. The data were taken from a study of regulatory T cells in long-lasting Graves disease. Study conclusions and caveats: TRBV28 was favored in persistent disease, as were TRBJ1-2 and TRBJ2-5.

The CDR3 runs 14 residues. Looked up from germline, CDR1 is SGHKS and CDR2 is YYEKEE (reference sequence). HTBI primers from iRepertoire and Arm-PCR of CDR3 regions yielded the TCR beta libraries. Original analysis: Identification yielded around 68 TRBV and around 15 TRBJ segments across samples. TCRdb analysed the multiplex PCR reads with MiXCR anew, one entry per CDR3 protein. TCRdb, rather than the study authors, made the V and J calls. The data show 300,000 to 400,000 distinct CDR3 sequences, 15% to 20% seen once. Specimen: peripheral blood mononuclear cells (PBMCs), collected when the disease was refractory, from a patient treated with antithyroid drugs. The chain joins TRBV5-5 to TRBJ1-1, with a possible D match to TRBD1 (6 bases). The clonotype comes from a female donor with Graves disease. CDR3 bases: TGCGCCAGCAGCTGGACAGATCAGAACACTGAAGCTTTCTTT. Protein: CASSWTDQNTEAFF.